Listed here are 17 T cell receptor beta chains from one sample, sequenced in a study of T cells in Graves' hyperthyroidism and ophthalmopathy. Amplified TCR beta CDR3 regions came from RNA transcripts. The TCR CDR3 first-round RT-PCR relied on the HTBI primer set. TCRdb used MiXCR to reprocess the multiplex PCR reads, holding one entry per CDR3 protein. This table holds 730,000 or so distinct CDR3 sequences, about 19% found once. The sample taken for sequencing was blood. These receptors were obtained from a woman aged 50 to 60 with Graves' hyperthyroidism that later progressed to Graves' ophthalmopathy.

The CDR3, as DNA: TGTGCCAGCAGTTACTCGGGCCCTTATAACACCGGGGAGCTGTTTTTT. Translating gives CASSYSGPYNTGELFF. J is TRBJ2-2 and V is TRBV6-5; D gene unclear. From germline, CDR1 is MNHEY and CDR2 SVGAGI. The CDR3 is 16 residues long. Trimming took 0 bases from V and 2 from J, leaving 10 bases between them.

Only a few counts were recorded for this clonotype. The chain joins TRBV14 to TRBJ2-5; tentative D call: TRBD1 (6 bases). This CDR3 contains 13 residues. V was trimmed by 6 bases and J by 1 base, leaving 9 bases between them. Germline V gene data show CDR1 as SGHDN and CDR2 as FVKESK. The CDR3 nucleotides read TGTGCCAGCAGGGGACAAATCCAAGAGACCCAGTACTTC. It specifies CASRGQIQETQYF.

The table lists this clonotype with many counts. The chain joins TRBV3-1 to TRBJ2-1; 7 bases fit TRBD2. The CDR3 has 17 residues. Per the germline V gene, CDR1 is LGHDT and CDR2 is YNNKEL (reference sequence). V shed 3 bases and J 2 bases; nucleotides not matched to a gene: 10. CDR3 amino acids: CASSQRVGGGPYNEQFF. The CDR3 bases are TGTGCCAGCAGCCAGCGGGTGGGCGGGGGACCCTACAATGAGCAGTTCTTC.

The chain links TRBV5-1 to TRBJ1-1; D unclear. CDR3 size: 16 residues. Germline values: CDR1 SGHRS, CDR2 YFSETQ. Trimming cost V 0 bases and J 2 bases, with 14 bases left between them. DNA of the CDR3: TGCGCCAGCAGCTTGGAAGGCTGGGCGAGAAACACTGAAGCTTTCTTT. Its protein product is CASSLEGWARNTEAFF.

V usage is TRBV7-8 and J usage is TRBJ1-4; 7 nucleotides match TRBD1. V was pared by 1 base and J by 8 bases, with 7 bases of the junction left unmatched. The germline V gene has CDR1 SGHVS and CDR2 FQNEAQ. This CDR3 comprises 15 residues. CDR3 amino acids: CASSLGGPGGEKLFF. CDR3 nucleotides: TGTGCCAGCAGCTTAGGTGGACCAGGGGGAGAAAAACTGTTTTTT.

V and J are TRBV19 and TRBJ1-5, with D uncertain. The CDR3 is 14 residues long. CDR1 and CDR2 from the germline V gene are LNHDA and SQIVND (reference sequence). The ends were cut back, 6 bases at V and 2 bases at J, with 11 bases in the middle. DNA of the CDR3: TGTGCCAGTAGGAATAGCAATGGCAATCAGCCCCAGCATTTT. Translation gives CASRNSNGNQPQHF.

This clonotype was detected ten times or more. The chain couples TRBV20-1 to TRBJ2-7; D is ambiguous. CDR3 length: 12 residues. Trimming stripped 3 bases from V and 0 bases from J, with 6 bases between. Germline-derived CDR1 and CDR2 are DFQATT and SNEGSKA (reference sequence). CDR3 sequence reads: CSASSSSYEQYF. As DNA, the CDR3 is TGCAGTGCTAGCTCTAGCTCCTACGAGCAGTACTTC.

There are a few counts of this clonotype. J is TRBJ1-4 and V is TRBV5-1; no clear D. The CDR3 consists of 14 residues. Trimming took off 1 base at V and 5 bases at J, with 9 bases between the two ends. Germline V gene lookup returns CDR1 SGHRS and CDR2 YFSETQ. DNA for the CDR3: TGCGCCAGCAGCTTGATAGGAGGGAATGAAAAACTGTTTTTT. Amino acids: CASSLIGGNEKLFF.

Many counts were recorded for this clonotype. The chain combines TRBV3-1 with TRBJ1-5; D is undetermined. CDR1 LGHDT and CDR2 YNNKEL come from the germline V gene (reference sequence). The CDR3 totals 15 residues. Trimming cost V 1 base and J 0 bases, with 7 bases left between them. In DNA, the CDR3 is TGTGCCAGCAGCCAAGGATCTACTAGCAATCAGCCCCAGCATTTT. This translates into CASSQGSTSNQPQHF.

V and J are TRBV10-1 and TRBJ2-1; tentatively, D is TRBD2 (6 bases). V was trimmed by 4 bases and J by 12 bases, leaving 16 bases between them. This CDR3 is 13 amino acids long. Germline V gene lookup returns CDR1 WNHNN and CDR2 SYGVQD (reference sequence). The CDR3 reads CASSVSGEGMQFF. The CDR3 DNA reads as TGCGCCAGCAGTGTTAGCGGTGAGGGGATGCAGTTCTTC.

The table lists this clonotype with a few counts. V and J are TRBV12-3 or TRBV12-4 and TRBJ2-1; tentative D call: TRBD1 (6 bases). The CDR3 covers 15 residues. Trimming pared 2 bases from V and 8 bases from J, leaving 16 bases between. This chain's CDR3 is CASSLRPEGDDEQFF. CDR3 sequence (DNA): TGTGCCAGCAGTTTACGTCCAGAGGGGGACGATGAGCAGTTCTTC.

This clonotype was seen at least ten times. This chain joins TRBV27 and TRBJ1-5, with TRBD1 as a possible D gene (6 bases). There are 15 residues in the CDR3. Trimming took 1 base from V and 7 from J, leaving 14 bases between them. Looked up from germline, CDR1 is MNHEY and CDR2 is SMNVEV (reference sequence). CDR3 nucleotide sequence: TGTGCCAGCAGTTTATGGGGGACAACTAGCCAGCCCCAGCATTTT. Protein: CASSLWGTTSQPQHF.

The CDR3, as DNA: TGTGCCAGCAGTGAATACGGGAGCTCCTACAATGAGCAGTTCTTC. Translation: CASSEYGSSYNEQFF. This chain joins TRBV6-1 and TRBJ2-1; D is possibly TRBD2 (6 bases). V gave up 2 bases and J gave up 0 bases, with 8 bases separating them. This CDR3 is 15 amino acids long. Germline assignment: CDR1 MNHNS and CDR2 SASEGT.

The chain recombines TRBV2 with TRBJ1-3; D perhaps matches TRBD1 (5 bases). V gave up 6 bases and J gave up 0 bases, with 12 bases separating them. Per germline, CDR1 SNHLY and CDR2 FYNNEI. The CDR3 has 15 residues. CDR3: CASSRDRLSGNTIYF. The CDR3 DNA reads TGTGCCAGCAGCCGGGACCGGCTCTCTGGAAACACCATATATTTT. Full variable domain (rest looked up from reference TRBV2 and TRBJ1-3): EPEVTQTPSHQVTQMGQEVILRCVPISNHLYFYWYRQILGQKVEFLVSFYNNEISEKSEIFDDQFSVERPDGSNFTLKIRSTKLEDSAMYFCASSRDRLSGNTIYFGEGSWLTVV.

This clonotype appeared many times. CDR3 DNA sequence: TGCAGTGCTACATTCACAGGGTTTAGCACAGATACGCAGTATTTT. Translated: CSATFTGFSTDTQYF. The rearrangement links TRBV20-1 to TRBJ2-3; TRBD1 is a possible D gene (6 bases). This CDR3 contains 15 residues. Germline loops: CDR1 DFQATT, CDR2 SNEGSKA (reference sequence). Trimming pared 4 bases from V and 0 bases from J, leaving 14 bases between.

This clonotype has a count of ten or more. The V and J genes are TRBV30 and TRBJ2-1, with 13 bases aligning to TRBD2. The CDR3 has 15 amino acids. Germline lookup yields CDR1 GTSNPN and CDR2 SVGIG (reference sequence). Losses at the gene ends were 4 bases for V and 8 bases for J; bases not matched to a gene: 8. CDR3 nucleotide sequence: TGTGCCTGGAATCAGGGACTAGCGGGGAGGGATGAGCAGTTCTTC. Protein: CAWNQGLAGRDEQFF. Full variable domain (outside the CDR3, taken from reference TRBV30 and TRBJ2-1): SQTIHQWPATLVQPVGSPLSLECTVEGTSNPNLYWYRQAAGRGLQLLFYSVGIGQISSEVPQNLSASRPQDRQFILSSKKLLLSDSGFYLCAWNQGLAGRDEQFFGPGTRLTVL.

This clonotype has just a few counts. The rearrangement joins TRBV7-3 to TRBJ1-6; D is perhaps TRBD1 (5 bases). V lost 2 bases, J lost 10 bases, and 18 bases lay in between. The CDR3 runs 16 residues. Looked up from germline, CDR1 is SGHTA and CDR2 is FQGTGA. The CDR3 reads CASSLDGGGRRSPLHF. The DNA for the CDR3 is TGTGCCAGCAGCTTAGACGGTGGGGGAAGGCGGTCACCCCTCCACTTT.